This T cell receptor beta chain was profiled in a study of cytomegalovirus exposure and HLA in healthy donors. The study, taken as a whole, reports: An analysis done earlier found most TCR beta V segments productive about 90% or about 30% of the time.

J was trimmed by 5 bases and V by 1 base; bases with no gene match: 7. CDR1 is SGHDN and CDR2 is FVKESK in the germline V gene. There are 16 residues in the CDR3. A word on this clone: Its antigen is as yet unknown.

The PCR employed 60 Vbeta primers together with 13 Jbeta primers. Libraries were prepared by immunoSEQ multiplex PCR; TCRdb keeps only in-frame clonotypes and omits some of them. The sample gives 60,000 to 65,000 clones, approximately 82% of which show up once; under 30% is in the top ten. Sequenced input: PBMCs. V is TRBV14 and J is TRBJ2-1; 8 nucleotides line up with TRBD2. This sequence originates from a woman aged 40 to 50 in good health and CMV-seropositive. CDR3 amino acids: CASSQASGGPNNEQFF. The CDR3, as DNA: TGTGCCAGCAGCCAAGCATCGGGGGGGCCTAACAATGAGCAGTTCTTC.